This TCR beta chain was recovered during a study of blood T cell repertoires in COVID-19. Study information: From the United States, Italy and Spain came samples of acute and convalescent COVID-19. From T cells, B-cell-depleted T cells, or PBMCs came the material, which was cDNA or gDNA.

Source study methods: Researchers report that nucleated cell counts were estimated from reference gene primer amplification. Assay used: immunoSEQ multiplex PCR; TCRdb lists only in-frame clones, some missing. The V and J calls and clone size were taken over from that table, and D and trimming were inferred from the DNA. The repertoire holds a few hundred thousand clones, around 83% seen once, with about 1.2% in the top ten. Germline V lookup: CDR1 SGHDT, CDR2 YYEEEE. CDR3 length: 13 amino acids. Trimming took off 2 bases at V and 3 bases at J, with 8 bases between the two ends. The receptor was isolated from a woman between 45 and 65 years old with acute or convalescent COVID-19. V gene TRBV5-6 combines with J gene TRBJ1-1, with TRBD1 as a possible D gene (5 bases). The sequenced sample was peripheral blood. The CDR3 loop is CASSFREYTEAFF. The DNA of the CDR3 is TGTGCCAGCAGCTTCAGGGAATACACTGAAGCTTTCTTT.